This T cell receptor beta chain was sequenced for a study of blood T cell repertoires in COVID-19 (TCRdb year 2020). Broadly, across the study: Collaborator samples came from the United States, Italy and Spain and covered acute and convalescent phases of COVID-19. The material from the prospective study consisted of cDNA or gDNA derived from T cells, B-cell-depleted T cells, or PBMCs. The dataset comprised deeply sampled blood TCRbeta repertoires from subjects exposed to, actively infected with, or recovered from COVID-19. The repertoires were released in a freely available public database meant as a resource for research on the immune response to SARS-CoV-2. Samples came from the ongoing ImmuneRACE study (first 160 participants) plus 1,254 subjects from 6 global collaborators. Nearly every sample came with metadata listing a de-identified subject ID, COVID-19 status, age in years and sex. HLA class I and class II types, where available, came from metadata supplied by the sample provider rather than from assay-based typing.

TCRbeta CDR3 regions were amplified from genomic DNA using the immunoSEQ Assay, a bias-controlled multiplex PCR. As for the authors' bioinformatics: Within the assay, amplification of reference gene primers was used to estimate how many nucleated cells each sample contained. Sequence reads were collapsed and filtered to measure the absolute abundance of every unique TCRbeta CDR3 rearrangement. Productive Simpson clonality was computed per sample as the square root of Simpson's diversity index over productive rearrangements. TCRdb limited this immuneACCESS table to in-frame rearrangements with V and J called. A share of clones is missing; checked studies link under half to unresolved V genes, and the rest is unexplained. The DNA was the basis for D and trimming; V, J and clone size are from that table. Within this sample are roughly 250,000 clones, with about nine tenths of them counted one time only. The ten largest clones take up around 6% of the sample.

Study-wide conclusions, independent of this receptor: The quantity of clinical and demographic metadata differed by source and by participant and was supplied without curation.

From V the trimming removes 7 bases and from J it removes 8 bases, while the gene matches leave 7 bases of the junction unaccounted for. Per the germline V gene, ENHRY is the CDR1 and SYGVKD is the CDR2. The CDR3 numbers 14 residues from cysteine through phenylalanine. CDR3 DNA only is kept here, 42 bases in frame from base 1. Participants in the prospective study were aged about 18 to 90 years, lived in under 30 United States geographic areas, and enrolled through a virtual design. Cohort assignment in the prospective study relied on participant-reported clinical history from a screening survey and a study questionnaire. In the prospective study, mobile phlebotomists collected whole blood, serum and a nasopharyngeal or oropharyngeal swab from each participant. Additional blood draws and questionnaires over an approximately two-month period could optionally be provided by prospective study participants. Blood samples from the prospective study were shipped frozen or at room temperature prior to DNA extraction.

Comment on this clone: This clone's antigen is unknown. It has no much larger one-base neighbor in the sample; base qualities were not kept.

The TCR sequence derives from a woman aged 30 to 39 with acute COVID-19. The sequence is built from TRBV10-3 and TRBJ2-1, with 11 bases in between that match TRBD1. The specimen sequenced was PBMCs or T cells enriched from blood (not recorded which). The base sequence is TGTGCCATCACCCGGGACAGGGGGTTCGATGAGCAGTTCTTC. This codes for CAITRDRGFDEQFF.